Presented here are 17 T cell receptor beta chains from one specimen sequenced in a study of cytomegalovirus exposure and HLA in healthy donors. This PCR relied on a set of 60 Vbeta primers and 13 Jbeta primers. Sequencing used immunoSEQ multiplex PCR; TCRdb keeps in-frame clones, though not all of them. Here the sample table reports 40,000 to 60,000 clones. Sequenced material: PBMCs. Receptor source: a male donor in good health and CMV-seropositive.

The genes are TRBV7-3 and TRBJ2-3; TRBD2 aligns across 7 bases. There are 15 residues in the CDR3. The germline gives CDR1 SGHTA, CDR2 FQGTGA. J lost 3 bases, V lost 5 bases, and 8 bases had no gene match. CDR3: CASSPAGTTTDTQYF. The CDR3 DNA is TGTGCCAGCAGCCCAGCCGGGACTACAACAGATACGCAGTATTTT.

The genes are TRBV18 and TRBJ1-2; D ambiguous. The CDR3 loop spans 13 amino acids. Trimming took off 5 bases at V and 12 bases at J, with 19 bases between the two ends. Germline CDR1 and CDR2: KGHSH and LQKENI. The CDR3 DNA is TGTGCCAGCTCAACATCCGCATCACCTCCCCACACCTTC. Translated, it gives CASSTSASPPHTF.

V is TRBV6-1 and J is TRBJ1-1, with 11 bases fitting TRBD1. The germline CDR1 and CDR2 sequences are MNHNS and SASEGT. V gave up 3 bases and J gave up 4 bases; unmatched junction bases: 7. This CDR3 contains 16 residues. The CDR3 bases are TGTGCCAGCAGTGAGGACAGGGGGCGTCTGGGCACTGAAGCTTTCTTT. Translation: CASSEDRGRLGTEAFF.

This sequence joins TRBV29-1 and TRBJ2-3; 7 nucleotides align to TRBD1. This CDR3 has 13 amino acids. The germline gives CDR1 SQVTM, CDR2 ANQGSEA. The V gene end was trimmed by 5 bases and the J gene end by 5 bases; junction bases not matched to a gene: 7. CDR3 DNA sequence: TGCAGCGTTTCGACAGGGCAAGGAGATACGCAGTATTTT. Translation: CSVSTGQGDTQYF.

J is TRBJ1-2 and V is TRBV2; D may be TRBD1 (5 bases). This CDR3 has 13 amino acids. The V end was cut by 3 bases, the J end by 8 bases, with 13 bases between. The germline CDR1 and CDR2 sequences are SNHLY and FYNNEI. CDR3 sequence: CASSDAREDGYTF. The CDR3 DNA sequence: TGTGCCAGCAGTGACGCCAGGGAAGACGGCTACACCTTC.

The gene calls are TRBV6-6 and TRBJ1-5; TRBD1 matches 8 bases. Germline CDR1 reads MNHNY; CDR2 reads SVGAGI (reference sequence). The V and J ends lost 8 bases and 6 bases, in that order; junction bases with no gene match: 9. The CDR3 is 14 amino acids. The CDR3 sequence is CASAWTGRRQPQHF. DNA for the CDR3: TGTGCCAGCGCCTGGACAGGGAGGCGTCAGCCCCAGCATTTT.

This rearrangement joins TRBV5-1 to TRBJ2-7; D possibly corresponds to TRBD1 (5 bases). This CDR3 spans 13 amino acids. Germline CDR1 SGHRS, CDR2 YFSETQ. Trimming shortened V by 5 bases and J by 3 bases, and 12 bases separated the two germline ends. CDR3 bases: TGCGCCAGCAGTACTTCTGACAGCTACGAGCAGTACTTC. It is translated as CASSTSDSYEQYF.

The J gene is TRBJ1-1, the V gene TRBV18, with D uncertain. This CDR3 comprises 14 residues. CDR1 KGHSH and CDR2 LQKENI come from the germline V gene. V was trimmed by 5 bases and J by 4 bases, leaving 14 bases between them. The CDR3 region has the DNA TGTGCCAGCTCAGCGACACGGGCGGGCACTGAAGCTTTCTTT. Translating it yields CASSATRAGTEAFF.

This chain links TRBV4-1 with TRBJ2-7; maybe TRBD1 (6 bases). The CDR3 totals 19 residues. CDR1 is MGHRA, CDR2 YSYEKL, per germline. The V and J ends lost 4 bases and 2 bases respectively, with 27 bases between them. Here the CDR3 reads CASSPFGPTLKGQTYEQYF. Here the CDR3 DNA reads TGCGCCAGCAGCCCCTTCGGCCCAACCCTTAAAGGACAGACCTACGAGCAGTACTTC.

J is TRBJ2-4 and V is TRBV18; possibly TRBD1 for D (5 bases). The CDR3 covers 14 residues. Germline V CDR1 and CDR2: KGHSH, LQKENI. The ends were cut back, 3 bases at V and 2 bases at J, with 8 bases in the middle. CDR3 sequence: CASSPREPKNIQYF. The DNA for the CDR3 is TGTGCCAGCTCACCCAGGGAACCCAAAAACATTCAGTACTTC. Filled out from reference TRBV18 and TRBJ2-4, the complete variable domain reads NAGVMQNPRHLVRRRGQEARLRCSPMKGHSHVYWYRQLPEEGLKFMVYLQKENIIDESGMPKERFSAEFPKEGPSILRIQQVVRGDSAAYFCASSPREPKNIQYFGAGTRLSVL.

The chain has TRBV5-4 and TRBJ1-1; TRBD1 agrees at 10 bases. J lost 3 bases, V lost 4 bases, and 6 bases had no gene match. The CDR3 has 15 residues. Germline CDR1 and CDR2: SGHNT and YYREEE (reference sequence). The DNA for the CDR3 is TGTGCCAGCAGCGGGGACAGGGGAGGAGACACTGAAGCTTTCTTT. This encodes CASSGDRGGDTEAFF.

This chain joins TRBV9 and TRBJ2-1; D may be TRBD2 (7 bases). The ends were cut back, 1 base at V and 8 bases at J, with 19 bases in the middle. This CDR3 contains 16 residues. Germline CDR1 and CDR2: SGDLS and YYNGEE. CDR3 bases: TGTGCCAGCAGCGTACAACTATCCGGGGGGCTTCATGAGCAGTTCTTC. Translated, it gives CASSVQLSGGLHEQFF.

The chain has TRBV11-1 and TRBJ2-2, with 8 bases identical to TRBD1. The CDR3 is 15 residues long. Trimming at V came to 5 bases and at J to 6 bases, leaving 8 bases not matched to a gene. The germline V gene encodes CDR1 SGHAT and CDR2 FQDESV (reference sequence). The CDR3 sequence: CASSTRTGFSGELFF. The CDR3, as DNA: TGTGCCAGCAGCACCCGGACAGGGTTTTCCGGGGAGCTGTTTTTT. Looking up the rest from reference TRBV11-1 and TRBJ2-2 gives the full variable domain: EAEVAQSPRYKITEKSQAVAFWCDPISGHATLYWYRQILGQGPELLVQFQDESVVDDSQLPKDRFSAERLKGVDSTLKIQPAELGDSAMYLCASSTRTGFSGELFFGEGSRLTVL.

This chain links TRBV30 with TRBJ1-5, with D perhaps matching TRBD1 (5 bases). The germline CDR1 and CDR2 sequences are GTSNPN and SVGIG (reference sequence). Trimming took off 2 bases at V and 7 bases at J, with 12 bases between the two ends. The CDR3 runs to 13 residues. In DNA form, the CDR3 reads TGTGCCTGGAGTCCCGACGGGGGGCAGCCCCAGCATTTT. It yields the protein CAWSPDGGQPQHF.

J is TRBJ2-7 and V is TRBV27; D is possibly TRBD1 (5 bases). Deletions cut 4 bases from V and 5 bases from J, with 15 bases between. CDR1 is MNHEY, CDR2 SMNVEV, per germline (reference sequence). CDR3 length: 14 amino acids. CDR3 DNA: TGTGCCAGCAGTTCGACCACAGGATACCACGAGCAGTACTTC. Its translation: CASSSTTGYHEQYF.

J is TRBJ1-5 and V is TRBV4-3; D gene uncertain. Germline assignment: CDR1 LGHNA and CDR2 YSLEER. Trimming left V 0 bases short and J 4 bases short, with 16 bases between. The CDR3 contains 17 residues. The CDR3 region is CASSQDSAGMGNQPQHF. CDR3 sequence (DNA): TGCGCCAGCAGCCAAGATTCGGCGGGGATGGGTAATCAGCCCCAGCATTTT.

The genes are TRBV5-1 and TRBJ1-1, with D maybe TRBD1 (6 bases). The CDR3 is 15 amino acids. Trimming shortened V by 3 bases and J by 3 bases, and 15 bases separated the two germline ends. Germline lookup yields CDR1 SGHRS and CDR2 YFSETQ. The CDR3 reads CASSSQGHGDTEAFF. For the CDR3, the DNA is TGCGCCAGCAGCTCGCAGGGACACGGGGACACTGAAGCTTTCTTT.